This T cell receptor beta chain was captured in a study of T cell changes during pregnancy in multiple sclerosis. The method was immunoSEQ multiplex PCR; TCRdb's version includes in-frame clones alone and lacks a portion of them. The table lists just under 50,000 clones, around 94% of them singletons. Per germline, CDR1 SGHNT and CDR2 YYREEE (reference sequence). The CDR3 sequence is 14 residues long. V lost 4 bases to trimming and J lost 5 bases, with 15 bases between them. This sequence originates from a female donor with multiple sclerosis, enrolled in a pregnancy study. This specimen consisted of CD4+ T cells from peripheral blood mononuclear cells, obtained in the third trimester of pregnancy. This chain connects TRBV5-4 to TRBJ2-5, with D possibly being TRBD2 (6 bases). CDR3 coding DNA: TGTGCCAGCAGCCGCGGGGCGCGAGGTGAGACCCAGTACTTC. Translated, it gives CASSRGARGETQYF. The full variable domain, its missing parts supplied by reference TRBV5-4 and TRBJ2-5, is ETGVTQSPTHLIKTRGQQVTLRCSSQSGHNTVSWYQQALGQGPQFIFQYYREEENGRGNFPPRFSGLQFPNYSSELNVNALELDDSALYLCASSRGARGETQYFGPGTRLLVL.